This T cell receptor beta chain was captured by sequencing in a study of blood T cell repertoires in COVID-19. This clone was found once. Only in-frame clones appear in the TCRdb table, and some are missing; sequencing was by immunoSEQ multiplex PCR. The data show about 230,000 clones, approximately 88% seen once. Germline V gene lookup returns CDR1 MNHEY and CDR2 SMNVEV (reference sequence). Deletions cut 4 bases from V and 1 base from J, with 28 bases between. The CDR3 runs to 20 residues. Material for sequencing was peripheral blood. This chain uses TRBV27 with TRBJ1-2, with D possibly matching TRBD1 (5 bases). This receptor was obtained from a man between 40 and 49 years old with acute or convalescent COVID-19. The CDR3 coding sequence is TGTGCCAGCAGTTCTTCCTTCCGTAGGGGCCGGAACACAGTTAACTATGGCTACACCTTC. Amino acid sequence: CASSSSFRRGRNTVNYGYTF.